This record covers a single T cell receptor beta chain. Its antigen is still unknown. The record has no base qualities; no much larger clone is one base away. The source of the sample is a study of cytomegalovirus exposure and HLA in healthy donors (dated by TCRdb to between 2016 and 2019). As for the study more broadly: The 500 to 800 repertoires of the first cohort and the 110 or so validation repertoires were produced on the same platform, according to a later analysis. The study aimed to test whether cataloging public T cell receptors could reveal signatures of past pathogen exposure. In addition to the first cohort of around 670 subjects, a separate validation cohort of 120 different subjects was used. To predict cytomegalovirus infection status, the study brought together high-throughput TCR immunosequencing, statistical association of individual TCRs with disease status, and machine learning.

CDR1 and CDR2 were assigned from the germline V gene (reference sequence) as MNHNY and SVGAGI. V and J lose 4 bases and 6 bases, and a span of 16 bases separates them. The CDR3 numbers 14 residues from cysteine through phenylalanine. The retained sequence is limited to the CDR3, 42 bases, with the frame set at the first base. Receptors were amplified or captured by the immunoSEQ multiplex PCR assay. The authors processed their data as follows. A statistical classification framework was built to diagnose cytomegalovirus status from the catalog of TCR beta chain sequences. Imported from immuneACCESS, the table was reduced by TCRdb to in-frame sequences with V and J called. These copies leave out some clones; in studies compared against another copy, an unresolved V gene accounts for under half, and the cause of the remainder is not known. V, J and clone size reflect that table, while D and trimming were determined from the DNA. The sample yields 230,000 or so clones; around 88% were counted once. Jointly, the top ten make up about 2.7% of the sample.

What the authors observed across the whole study: The authors suggested that the approach could potentially be generalized to other disease states and immunological phenotypes. In vitro tests confirmed that three of the cytomegalovirus-associated TCR beta chains recognize cytomegalovirus antigens. The validation cohort had no HLA typing available for a later analysis, so co-occurrence within that cohort was assessed over all 120 or so repertoires. In the study, about 150 TCR beta chains were listed as associated with cytomegalovirus. Of the cluster scores, approximately 95% were above 0 in a later analysis, which found that TCRs clustered in the first cohort also tended to co-occur in the roughly 130 validation repertoires. The classifier was reported to diagnose cytomegalovirus status with high specificity and sensitivity in both the original and validation cohorts. While some public TCRs were present in many individuals, most TCR sequences turned up only very rarely across donors.

The donors belonged to the validation cohort of about 120 subjects, which was separate from the 666-subject first cohort. The sequence was obtained from a woman between 18 and 29 years old in good health and CMV-seronegative. The chain was built from TRBV6-6 and TRBJ2-7; possibly the D gene is TRBD1, per 5 matching bases. Sequenced material: PBMCs. Here is the DNA: TGTGCCAGCAGTTTCCAGGGTCCGCTGGTCGAGCAGTACTTC. Its translation reads: CASSFQGPLVEQYF.